The rows below give T cell receptor beta chains drawn from one sample of a study of control samples from healthy donors and cancer patients. The method was immunoSEQ multiplex PCR; TCRdb's version includes in-frame clones alone and lacks a portion of them. Of 100,000 to 150,000 clones detected, about nine tenths appear once; the ten largest clones hold around 2.3%. Sample: blood. Every receptor here comes from a man aged 40-49 years in good health. Both conserved end residues are part of each CDR3. D genes are given only for firm matches. Size is omitted from some rows. Given values are once, few, many or a class for expanded clones.

CDR3 protein	CDR3 DNA	D gene	V gene	J gene	clone size
CASSKSGGSSSSYEQYF	TGCGCCAGCAGCAAATCTGGGGGGTCGTCCAGCTCCTACGAGCAGTACTTC	.	TRBV4-1	TRBJ2-7	.
CAWGGQISTDTQYF	TGTGCCTGGGGCGGACAGATTAGCACAGATACGCAGTATTTT	.	TRBV30	TRBJ2-3	.
CASSERQGRSSYNEQFF	TGTGCCAGCAGTGAGAGACAGGGGCGGAGCTCCTACAATGAGCAGTTCTTC	TRBD1	TRBV25-1	TRBJ2-1	.
CASSSIRTGSYNSPLHF	TGTGCCAGCAGCTCTATTCGGACTGGCTCCTATAATTCACCCCTCCACTTT	.	TRBV7-8	TRBJ1-6	few
CASSLDSNYGYTF	TGTGCCAGCAGCTTAGACAGTAACTATGGCTACACCTTC	.	TRBV11-2	TRBJ1-2	.
CASRAYSTDTQYF	TGTGCCAGTAGAGCCTATAGCACAGATACGCAGTATTTT	.	TRBV19	TRBJ2-3	.
CASSLAREETQYF	TGTGCCAGCAGCTTAGCCAGGGAAGAGACCCAGTACTTC	.	TRBV7-2	TRBJ2-5	.
CASSWAAQSLNTEAFF	TGCGCCAGCAGCTGGGCCGCTCAGAGCTTGAACACTGAAGCTTTCTTT	.	TRBV5-1	TRBJ1-1	.
CASGGNEQFF	TGTGCCAGCGGGGGCAATGAGCAGTTCTTC	.	TRBV27	TRBJ2-1	.
CASSPPGGNEQFF	TGTGCCAGCAGCCCACCCGGAGGGAATGAGCAGTTCTTC	.	TRBV2	TRBJ2-1	.
CASSEWDRETNTEAFF	TGTGCCAGCAGTGAATGGGACAGGGAAACCAACACTGAAGCTTTCTTT	TRBD1	TRBV2	TRBJ1-1	.
CASSTISLSGSSTDTQYF	TGTGCCAGCAGCACCATAAGTCTTAGCGGATCTAGCACAGATACGCAGTATTTT	.	TRBV5-4	TRBJ2-3	.
CASSSGRQGNSPLHF	TGTGCCAGCAGCTCCGGCAGACAGGGAAATTCACCCCTCCACTTT	TRBD1	TRBV7-6	TRBJ1-6	medium-sized
CATSDPAVGGLGGYTF	TGTGCCACCAGTGACCCGGCAGTTGGGGGTCTCGGTGGCTACACCTTC	.	TRBV24-1	TRBJ1-2	.
CASSSLLDRDRGVLNYGYTF	TGTGCCAGCAGTTCCTTACTAGACCGGGACAGGGGGGTCCTTAACTATGGCTACACCTTC	TRBD1	TRBV28	TRBJ1-2	.
CAIDRGRETQYF	TGTGCCATAGACAGGGGGCGTGAGACCCAGTACTTC	TRBD1	TRBV2	TRBJ2-5	once
CASKWRESEYQPQHF	TGTGCCAGCAAGTGGAGGGAAAGTGAGTATCAGCCCCAGCATTTT	.	TRBV2	TRBJ1-5	few
CASSESVGYTF	TGTGCCAGCAGTGAGAGTGTCGGCTACACCTTC	.	TRBV2	TRBJ1-2	.
CASSLERATEAFF	TGTGCCAGCAGCTTAGAAAGGGCCACTGAAGCTTTCTTT	.	TRBV7-8	TRBJ1-1	.
CASSSRRERGSYTDTQYF	TGTGCCAGCAGCTCCCGGCGGGAGCGGGGATCCTACACAGATACGCAGTATTTT	TRBD2	TRBV6-2/TRBV6-3	TRBJ2-3	.
CASSGQGANEQYF	TGTGCCAGTAGCGGACAGGGGGCGAACGAGCAGTACTTC	TRBD1	TRBV19	TRBJ2-7	.
CASSSGNPGSPQHF	TGTGCCAGCAGTTCAGGGAACCCGGGCTCCCCCCAGCATTTT	.	TRBV6-6	TRBJ1-5	.
CASSSLGDGNEQFF	TGTGCCAGCAGCTCTTTGGGGGATGGCAATGAGCAGTTCTTC	.	TRBV7-9	TRBJ2-1	few
CASVQTGFNEKLFF	TGTGCCAGCGTCCAGACAGGATTTAATGAAAAACTGTTTTTT	.	TRBV6-5	TRBJ1-4	.
CASSFTGETQYF	TGTGCCAGCAGTTTTACGGGAGAGACCCAGTACTTC	.	TRBV12-3/TRBV12-4	TRBJ2-5	.
CASSLGDRGLRDTQYF	TGTGCCAGTAGCCTAGGGGACAGGGGGCTTAGAGATACGCAGTATTTT	TRBD1	TRBV19	TRBJ2-3	.
CATSREQGILTGEQFF	TGTGCCACCAGCAGAGAGCAGGGAATTCTTACAGGGGAGCAGTTCTTC	.	TRBV15	TRBJ2-1	.
CASGQTGTDTQYF	TGTGCTAGTGGCCAGACAGGGACAGATACGCAGTATTTT	TRBD1	TRBV12-5	TRBJ2-3	once
CADTPQGIGEQYF	TGTGCCGATACACCACAGGGAATCGGCGAGCAGTACTTC	.	TRBV30	TRBJ2-7	once
CASSLGVQSTDTQYF	TGTGCCAGCAGCTTAGGGGTCCAAAGCACAGATACGCAGTATTTT	.	TRBV11-2	TRBJ2-3	.
CASSQGRGDSSYNEQFF	TGCGCCAGCAGTCAGGGTAGGGGGGACAGCTCCTACAATGAGCAGTTCTTC	.	TRBV23-1	TRBJ2-1	.
CASSHPPQGVGGNTIYF	TGCGCCAGCAGCCACCCACCTCAGGGGGTAGGTGGAAACACCATATATTTT	TRBD1	TRBV4-1	TRBJ1-3	once
CASSLGAPAGEQYF	TGTGCCAGCAGCTTGGGGGCCCCCGCAGGCGAGCAGTACTTC	.	TRBV13	TRBJ2-7	.
CASSEQTGGFVSPLHF	TGTGCCAGCAGTGAACAGACAGGGGGGTTCGTTTCACCCCTCCACTTT	TRBD1	TRBV6-1	TRBJ1-6	.
CASTTPQGLRGNEQFF	TGTGCCAGCACCACCCCCCAGGGCCTTAGGGGCAATGAGCAGTTCTTC	.	TRBV11-2	TRBJ2-1	.
CASSLGSGQANEQYF	TGTGCCAGCAGCTTAGGGTCTGGACAGGCGAACGAGCAGTACTTC	TRBD1	TRBV7-9	TRBJ2-7	.
CASSVTGTSGGPPAQYF	TGTGCCAGCAGCGTTACCGGGACTAGCGGGGGGCCCCCCGCCCAGTACTTC	TRBD2	TRBV11-2	TRBJ2-7	.
CASSQARGVGYEQYF	TGTGCCAGCAGCCAAGCCCGAGGGGTCGGCTACGAGCAGTACTTC	.	TRBV3-1/TRBV3-2	TRBJ2-7	once
CASSSDGTGATQYF	TGTGCCAGCAGCTCCGACGGTACGGGGGCGACCCAGTACTTC	.	TRBV7-6	TRBJ2-5	.
CASSYRDRANF	TGTGCCAGCAGTTACCGGGACAGGGCGAATTTT	TRBD1	TRBV6-2/TRBV6-3	TRBJ1-3	.
CASSQEGQGRMVPLF	TGTGCCAGCAGCCAAGAGGGGCAGGGGCGTATGGTCCCTCTCTTC	.	TRBV14	TRBJ2-7	once
CASSLAKGALNTEAFF	TGCGCCAGCAGCTTGGCCAAGGGGGCGTTGAACACTGAAGCTTTCTTT	TRBD1	TRBV5-1	TRBJ1-1	.
CASSYSGDINQPQHF	TGTGCCAGCAGTTACTCAGGCGACATCAATCAGCCCCAGCATTTT	.	TRBV6-6	TRBJ1-5	.
CAAQPGGSPLHF	TGTGCCGCCCAGCCAGGAGGTTCACCCCTCCACTTT	.	TRBV10-3	TRBJ1-6	once
CASSLGVSGGTYEQYF	TGCGCCAGCAGCTTGGGTGTTAGCGGGGGGACCTACGAGCAGTACTTC	TRBD2	TRBV5-1	TRBJ2-7	.
CASSPPNSASLEGTQYF	TGTGCCAGCTCACCACCGAATTCGGCTAGCCTCGAGGGTACGCAGTATTTT	.	TRBV18	TRBJ2-3	.
CASSGFGDSSEKLFF	TGCGCCAGCAGCGGTTTTGGGGACAGCAGTGAAAAACTGTTTTTT	TRBD1	TRBV5-1	TRBJ1-4	.
CASSMTGSDEQYF	TGTGCCAGCAGCATGACAGGGTCGGACGAGCAGTACTTC	TRBD1	TRBV5-4	TRBJ2-7	.